This T cell receptor beta chain originates from a study of a mutant IDH1 vaccine in newly diagnosed glioma. The wider study: Vaccine dosing followed radiotherapy by 4-6 weeks, or accompanied temozolomide cycles. The therapy given earlier, which was standard therapy, consisted of radiotherapy, temozolomide, or both, and most of the patients received both.

Regarding this clone: Its antigen remains unidentified.

Profiling relied on immunoSEQ multiplex PCR, and the TCRdb table lists in-frame clones only, not all of them. The data contain 25,000 to 30,000 clones, approximately 80% of them seen just once; the ten biggest clones take up more than 15%. Study-wide findings and caveats: Seemingly, top peripheral T cell clonotype changes bore no relation to pseudoprogression.

The sample's time point: week 23, last vaccination. All doses held 300 ug of mutant IDH1 20-mer peptide, with topical imiquimod. The specimen was PBMCs, collected from a glioma patient whose treatment included an IDH1 peptide vaccine. This TCR derives from a woman in her thirties with glioma.

Written as DNA, the CDR3 is TGCGCCAGCAGCCGTCTAGAAGAGTCTCACAATGAGCAGTTCTTC. Protein product: CASSRLEESHNEQFF. V and J are TRBV5-1 and TRBJ2-1; D gene ambiguous. Germline-derived CDR1 and CDR2 are SGHRS and YFSETQ. The V end was cut by 4 bases, the J end by 5 bases, with 16 bases between. The CDR3 length is 15 residues.